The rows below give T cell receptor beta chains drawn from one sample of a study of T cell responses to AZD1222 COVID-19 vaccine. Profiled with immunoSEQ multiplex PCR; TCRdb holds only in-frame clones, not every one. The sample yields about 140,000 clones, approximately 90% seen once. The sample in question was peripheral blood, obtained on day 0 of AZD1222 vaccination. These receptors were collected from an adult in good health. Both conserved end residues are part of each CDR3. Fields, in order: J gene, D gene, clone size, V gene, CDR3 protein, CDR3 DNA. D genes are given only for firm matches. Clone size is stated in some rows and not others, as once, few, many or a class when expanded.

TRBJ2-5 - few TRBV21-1 CASSRLFSRSQETQYF TGTGCCAGCAGCCGCCTCTTTTCGCGCTCCCAAGAGACCCAGTACTTC
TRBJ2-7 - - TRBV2 CASSYPGNSYEQYF TGTGCCAGCAGTTATCCGGGGAACTCCTACGAGCAGTACTTC
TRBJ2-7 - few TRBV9 CASSSTPRYEQYF TGTGCCAGCAGTTCGACACCACGCTACGAGCAGTACTTC
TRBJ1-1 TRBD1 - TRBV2 CASSVGQPNTEAFF TGTGCCAGCAGCGTGGGACAGCCGAACACTGAAGCTTTCTTT
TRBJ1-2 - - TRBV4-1 CASSQLPGHSVSNGYTF TGCGCCAGCAGCCAGCTCCCGGGACATTCGGTCTCAAATGGCTACACCTTC
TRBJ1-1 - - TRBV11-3 CASSLGRTTEAFF TGTGCCAGCAGCTTAGGGAGGACGACTGAAGCTTTCTTT
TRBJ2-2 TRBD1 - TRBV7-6 CASLGTVGLGTGELFF TGTGCCAGCCTTGGGACAGTGGGGTTGGGAACCGGGGAGCTGTTTTTT
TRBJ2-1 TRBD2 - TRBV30 CAWSLLRTSGGDNEQFF TGTGCCTGGAGTCTACTTCGGACTAGCGGGGGAGACAATGAGCAGTTCTTC
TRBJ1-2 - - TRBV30 CAWSVSRGYGYTF TGTGCCTGGAGTGTATCCCGTGGCTATGGCTACACCTTC
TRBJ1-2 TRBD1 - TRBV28 CASKTQGASRGYTF TGTGCCAGCAAAACACAGGGGGCCTCCCGTGGCTACACCTTC
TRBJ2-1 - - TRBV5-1 CASSLEGWGAVNEQFF TGCGCCAGCAGCTTGGAAGGGTGGGGCGCTGTCAATGAGCAGTTCTTC
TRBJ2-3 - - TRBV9 CASSFSSEDTQYF TGTGCCAGCAGCTTCTCGTCAGAAGATACGCAGTATTTT
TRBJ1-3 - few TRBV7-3 CASSLTPGVGGNTIYF TGTGCCAGCAGCTTAACGCCAGGGGTTGGGGGAAACACCATATATTTT
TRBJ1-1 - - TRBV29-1 CSGFVTANTEAFF TGCAGCGGGTTTGTGACAGCAAACACTGAAGCTTTCTTT
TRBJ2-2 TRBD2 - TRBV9 CASSGYGLGSGENTGELFF TGTGCCAGCAGCGGGTATGGGTTGGGGAGCGGGGAGAACACCGGGGAGCTGTTTTTT
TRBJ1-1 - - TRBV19 CASSMGAPEAFF TGTGCCAGTAGTATGGGGGCTCCTGAAGCTTTCTTT
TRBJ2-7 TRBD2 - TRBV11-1 CASSFGLAGGNEQYF TGTGCCAGCAGCTTTGGGCTAGCGGGGGGAAATGAGCAGTACTTC
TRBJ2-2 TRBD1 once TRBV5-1 CASSLWTGGTGELFF TGCGCCAGCAGCTTGTGGACAGGGGGCACCGGGGAGCTGTTTTTT
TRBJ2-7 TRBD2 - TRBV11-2 CASRRGGYYEQYF TGTGCCAGCAGGCGGGGGGGATACTACGAGCAGTACTTC
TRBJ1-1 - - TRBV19 CASSRTPNQRGAGTEAFF TGTGCCAGTAGTCGAACCCCCAATCAAAGGGGCGCAGGAACTGAAGCTTTCTTT
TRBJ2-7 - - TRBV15 CATSAGIFSYEQYF TGTGCCACCAGCGCGGGAATCTTCTCCTACGAGCAGTACTTC